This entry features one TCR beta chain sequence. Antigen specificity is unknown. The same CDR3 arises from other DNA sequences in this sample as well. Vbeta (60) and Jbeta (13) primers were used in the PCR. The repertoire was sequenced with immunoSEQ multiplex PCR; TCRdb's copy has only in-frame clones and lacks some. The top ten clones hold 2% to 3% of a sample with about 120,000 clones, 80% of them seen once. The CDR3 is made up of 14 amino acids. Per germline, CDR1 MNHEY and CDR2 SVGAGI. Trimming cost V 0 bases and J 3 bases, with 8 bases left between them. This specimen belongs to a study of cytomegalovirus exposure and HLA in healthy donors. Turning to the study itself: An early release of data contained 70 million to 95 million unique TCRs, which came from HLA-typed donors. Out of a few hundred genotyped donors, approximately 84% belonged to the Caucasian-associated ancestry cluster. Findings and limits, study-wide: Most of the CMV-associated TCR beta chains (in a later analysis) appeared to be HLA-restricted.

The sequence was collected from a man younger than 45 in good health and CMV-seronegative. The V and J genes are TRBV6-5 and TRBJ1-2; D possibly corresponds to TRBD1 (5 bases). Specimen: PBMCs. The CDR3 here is CASSYSSGYYGYTF. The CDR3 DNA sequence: TGTGCCAGCAGTTACTCCTCAGGGTACTATGGCTACACCTTC.